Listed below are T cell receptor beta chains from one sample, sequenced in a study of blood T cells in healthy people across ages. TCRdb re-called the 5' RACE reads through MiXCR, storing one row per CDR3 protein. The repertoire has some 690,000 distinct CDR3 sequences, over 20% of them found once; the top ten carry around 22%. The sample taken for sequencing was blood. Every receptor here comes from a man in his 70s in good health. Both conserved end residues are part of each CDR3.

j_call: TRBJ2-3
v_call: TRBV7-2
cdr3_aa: CASSLDLYTQYF

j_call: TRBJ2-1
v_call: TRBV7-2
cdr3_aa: CASSLSLAGGDEQFF

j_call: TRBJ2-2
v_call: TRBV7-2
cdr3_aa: CASSSTGLTTGELFF

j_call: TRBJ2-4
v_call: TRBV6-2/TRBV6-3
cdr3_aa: CASSYRENIQYF

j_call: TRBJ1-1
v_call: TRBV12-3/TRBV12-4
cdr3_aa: CASSYTQSTLNTEAFF

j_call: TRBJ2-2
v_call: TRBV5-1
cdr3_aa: CASSAELNTGELFF

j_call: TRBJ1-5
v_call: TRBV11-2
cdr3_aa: CASSPDRAPNQPQHF

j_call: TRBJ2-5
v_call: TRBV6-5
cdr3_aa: CASRPRGLLQETQYF

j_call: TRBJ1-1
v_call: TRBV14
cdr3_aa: CASSQELRETEAFF

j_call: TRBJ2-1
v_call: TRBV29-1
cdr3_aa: CSVVTSGNNEQLF

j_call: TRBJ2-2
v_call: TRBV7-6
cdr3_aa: CASGLTVNTGELFF

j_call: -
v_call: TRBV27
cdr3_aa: CASSFGPTGGAQGEQYF

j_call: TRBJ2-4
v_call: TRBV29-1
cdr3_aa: CSVSGLAKNIQYF

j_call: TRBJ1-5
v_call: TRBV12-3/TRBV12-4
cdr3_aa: CASSLAGGYQPQHF

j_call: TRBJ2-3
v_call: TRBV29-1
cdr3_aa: CSVILAVRDTQYF

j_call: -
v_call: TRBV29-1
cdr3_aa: CSVGEYEQYF

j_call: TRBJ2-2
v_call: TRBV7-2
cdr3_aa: CASSLSPGGRGELFF

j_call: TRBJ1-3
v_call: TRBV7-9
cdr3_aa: CASSLRLFSGNTIYF

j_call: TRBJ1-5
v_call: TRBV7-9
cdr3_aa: CASNGQETQPQHF

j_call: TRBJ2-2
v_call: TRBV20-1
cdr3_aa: CSAPRTGSGELFF

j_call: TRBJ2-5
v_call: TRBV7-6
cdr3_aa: CASSPNSVGTQYF

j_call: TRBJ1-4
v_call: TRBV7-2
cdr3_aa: CASSFVRGLGSNEKLFF

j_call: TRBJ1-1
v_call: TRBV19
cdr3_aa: CASRISPVGNTEAFF

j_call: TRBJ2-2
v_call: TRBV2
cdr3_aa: CASSEEGGSSVFF

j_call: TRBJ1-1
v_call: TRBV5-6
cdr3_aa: CASSSGAEAEAFF

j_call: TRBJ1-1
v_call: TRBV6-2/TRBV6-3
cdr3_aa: CASSLPPGGKVNTEAFF

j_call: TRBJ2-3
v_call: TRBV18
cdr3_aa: CASSLLRPEPDTQYF

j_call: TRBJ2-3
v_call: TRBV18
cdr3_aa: CASSRPGTRSDTQCF

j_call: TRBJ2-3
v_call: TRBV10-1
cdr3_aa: CAGSPRTGIEGDTQYF

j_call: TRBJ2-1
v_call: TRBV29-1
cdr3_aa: CSVDRAGVSYNEQFF

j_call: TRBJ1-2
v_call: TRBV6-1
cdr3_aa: CASNLASGDYGYTF

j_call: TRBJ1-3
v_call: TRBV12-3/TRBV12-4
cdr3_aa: CASRHSPVSGNTIYF

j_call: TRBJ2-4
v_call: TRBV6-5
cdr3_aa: CASRPGTGVTKNIQYF

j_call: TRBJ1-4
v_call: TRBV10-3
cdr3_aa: CATGGATNEKLFF

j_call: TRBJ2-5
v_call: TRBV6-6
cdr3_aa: CASTKDRQETQYF

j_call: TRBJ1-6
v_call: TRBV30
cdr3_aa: CAWGQGASSPLHF

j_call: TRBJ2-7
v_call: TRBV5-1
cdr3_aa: CASSLLPLGRGGNEQYF

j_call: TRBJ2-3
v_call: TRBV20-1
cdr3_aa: CSAPDRAGTSGSRGTQYF

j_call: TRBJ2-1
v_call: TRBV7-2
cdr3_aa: CASSPRYINEQFF

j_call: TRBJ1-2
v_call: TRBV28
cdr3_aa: CASSSTGGTGGYTF

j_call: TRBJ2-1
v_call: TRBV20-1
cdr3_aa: CSARRGASGSRNEQFF

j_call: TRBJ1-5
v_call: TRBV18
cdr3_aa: CASSPDRVGQPQHF

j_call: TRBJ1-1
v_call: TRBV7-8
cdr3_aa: CASSLNVQAFF

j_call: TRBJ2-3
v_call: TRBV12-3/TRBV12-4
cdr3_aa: CASSLAETDTQYF

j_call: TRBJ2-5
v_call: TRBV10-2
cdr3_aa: CASSESGGRKTQYF

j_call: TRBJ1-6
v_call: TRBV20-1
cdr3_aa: CSAIDRGSYNSPLHF

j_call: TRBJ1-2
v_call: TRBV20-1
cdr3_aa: CSARAPGTGVYGYTF

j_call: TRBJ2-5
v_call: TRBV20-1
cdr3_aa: CSARDPTRVQETQYF

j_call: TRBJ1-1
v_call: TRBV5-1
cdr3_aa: CASRCGGTGIMNTEAFF

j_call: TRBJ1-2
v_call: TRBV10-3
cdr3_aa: CAISESSQGGGYTF

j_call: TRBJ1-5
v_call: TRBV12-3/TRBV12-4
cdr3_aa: CASSSQGVSNQPQHF